The 5 T cell receptor beta chains listed next were all sequenced from one sample in a study of blood T cell repertoires in COVID-19. Using immunoSEQ multiplex PCR, the repertoire was profiled, and TCRdb retains in-frame clones only, with some absent. In the table there are about 350,000 clones, 88% of which are singletons. The sample was PBMCs or T cells enriched from blood (not recorded which). The receptor set was obtained from a woman in her 30s who had been exposed to COVID-19.

On this clone itself: The junction shows a germline mismatch at one end, possibly a read error. This sample includes further DNA sequences coding for the same CDR3. This rearrangement joins TRBV10-3 to TRBJ1-3; TRBD1 might be the D (5 bases). The CDR3 sequence is 14 residues long. Germline CDR1 is ENHRY and CDR2 is SYGVKD. CDR3 sequence (DNA): TGTGCTATCAGTGGGGCACAGAGTGGAAACACCATATATTTT. This encodes CAISGAQSGNTIYF.

The chain joins TRBV13 to TRBJ1-5, with D tentatively TRBD1 (5 bases). Per germline, CDR1 PRHDT and CDR2 FYEKMQ (reference sequence). Trimming cost V 5 bases and J 2 bases, with 13 bases left between them. The CDR3 runs 15 residues. The CDR3 DNA reads TGTGCCAGCAGCAGCTCAGGGTCGGGCAATCAGCCCCAGCATTTT. Translating gives CASSSSGSGNQPQHF.

This clone occurred once. The chain links TRBV28 to TRBJ2-7; 8 nucleotides agree with TRBD1. In germline, CDR1 is MDHEN, CDR2 SYDVKM. The CDR3 consists of 16 residues. Trimming removed 4 bases from V and 3 bases from J; junction bases left unmatched: 11. The CDR3 loop is CASSSDRVGPNYEQYF. The CDR3 DNA sequence: TGTGCCAGCAGTTCGGACAGGGTCGGGCCTAACTACGAGCAGTACTTC.

This clone was seen once. The V call is TRBV4-1, the J call TRBJ1-1; D uncertain. CDR3 length: 15 residues. The V end lost 0 bases, the J end lost 5 bases, and 13 bases lay between the germline ends. The germline V gene has CDR1 MGHRA and CDR2 YSYEKL. Written as DNA, the CDR3 is TGCGCCAGCAGCCAAGAATGGGAGTTCCCGACTGAAGCTTTCTTT. This translates into CASSQEWEFPTEAFF.

V usage is TRBV27 and J usage is TRBJ1-1; 7 bases fit TRBD1. Germline CDR1 and CDR2: MNHEY and SMNVEV (reference sequence). V shed 3 bases, J shed 5 bases, and the junction held 6 bases outside the gene matches. The CDR3 contains 14 residues. The CDR3 is CASSFYDRDTEAFF. The DNA of the CDR3 is TGTGCCAGCAGTTTCTACGACAGGGATACTGAAGCTTTCTTT.